This TCR beta chain was sequenced in a study of T cell responses to AZD1222 COVID-19 vaccine. Timing groups of about 4 and about 12 weeks for second doses were pooled. On this clone itself: No antigen is known for it.

CDR3 length: 13 residues. Trimming took 2 bases from V and 2 from J, leaving 6 bases between them. Germline CDR1 MNHEY, CDR2 SVGEGT. Here immunoSEQ multiplex PCR was the method, and the copy in TCRdb shows in-frame clones only, minus some. There are about 160,000 clones in the sample; roughly 94% occur only once, and roughly 4.6% lies in the top ten. Study-wide findings and caveats: Most donors were white British, females outnumbered males, and clonal diversity was possibly underestimated. Across spike, vaccine-associated CD4 TCRs were found, dominant at 160-218 and 743-854. Rises in breadth and depth of Spike-specific TCRs came after two AZD1222 doses.

The sample consisted of peripheral blood, taken 28 days after the second AZD1222 dose. V and J are TRBV6-2 or TRBV6-3 and TRBJ1-1; D unclear. The sequence was collected from an adult who received the AZD1222 COVID-19 vaccine. CDR3 loop: CASSYRLNTEAFF. In nucleotides, the CDR3 is TGTGCCAGCAGTTACAGGCTTAACACTGAAGCTTTCTTT.